This T cell receptor beta chain is from a study of beta chain features in type 1 diabetes. Of the isolated RNA, all was reverse transcribed, and so the sequenced material was expressed TCRB transcripts. The table came from immunoSEQ multiplex PCR; TCRdb's copy has only in-frame clones and leaves some out. This sample carries hundreds of thousands of clones, roughly 13% of them seen once, and the ten largest clones take 0.022%. Germline V gene lookup returns CDR1 MNHNS and CDR2 SASEGT. The CDR3 consists of 15 residues. With 6 bases clipped from V and 5 bases from J, the junction kept 9 bases outside the gene matches. Study-wide points: TCRB CDR3s from Type 1 diabetes patients were moderately but significantly shorter in all four CD4+ subsets. cDNA-based reads could over-represent cells with high TCR expression. Whether TCRB rearrangement is influenced by HLA type went unresolved here. PCR might favor shorter templates, equally in patients and controls.

Via CD45RO/CCR7/CD25/CD127/CD95/CD27, cells of the CD4+ naive, central memory, regulatory and stem cell-like memory subsets were sorted. As for this clone: Its antigen is not identified.

The clonotype comes from a man aged 18 to 30 with type 1 diabetes. Sequencing was done on a sample of naive CD4+ T cells from blood. This sequence joins TRBV6-1 and TRBJ1-5, with 8 nucleotides matching TRBD1. CDR3: CASRMDRAGDQPQHF. The CDR3, as DNA: TGTGCCAGCAGAATGGACAGGGCTGGGGATCAGCCCCAGCATTTT.